This TCR beta chain was obtained from a study of T cell responses to AZD1222 COVID-19 vaccine. Background on the study: Second doses that came at about 4 or about 12 weeks were put together. Study-wide results and limits: Without day 14 samples, only post-peak T cell repertoires were studied.

Sequencing used immunoSEQ multiplex PCR; TCRdb keeps in-frame clones, though not all of them. This sample yields over 75,000 clones, of which roughly 90% are seen a single time; about 2.2% belongs to the top ten. This CDR3 is 15 amino acids long. Trimming removed 3 bases at V and 7 bases at J, with 13 bases between. Germline V CDR1 and CDR2: SGHAT, FQNNGV. With regard to this clone: Its antigen is not identified.

The rearrangement links TRBV11-2 to TRBJ1-6, with D unresolved. The sequences come from peripheral blood, collected on day 0 of AZD1222 vaccination. This clonotype was obtained from an adult in good health. CDR3 bases: TGTGCCAGCAGCTTGAGCGTATCGAACAATTCACCCCTCCACTTT. The encoded protein is CASSLSVSNNSPLHF.